This entry describes one T cell receptor beta chain. How the authors handled the data: It was from reference gene primer amplification that nucleated cell counts were estimated. Assay used: immunoSEQ multiplex PCR; TCRdb lists only in-frame clones, some missing. From that table come the V and J calls and clone size; the DNA was used to work out D and trimming. Among fewer than 350,000 clones, about 91% were seen once, and the ten largest hold around 2.8%. This sample was taken from a study of blood T cell repertoires in COVID-19. Recruitment covered some 25 US areas and drew participants whose ages spanned roughly 18 to 90 years. The receptor was isolated from a man aged 35-49 years who had been exposed to COVID-19. The specimen was PBMCs or T cells enriched from blood (not recorded which).

CDR3 region: CASSKDRNYGYTF. The CDR3 coding sequence is TGTGCCAGCAGCAAAGACAGAAACTATGGCTACACCTTC. This rearrangement joins TRBV7-2 to TRBJ1-2; possible D gene TRBD1, 5 bases. This CDR3 region has 13 residues. V was shortened by 5 bases and J by 2 bases, with 9 bases between the two germline ends. The germline V gene encodes CDR1 SGHTA and CDR2 FQGNSA.